This TCR beta chain was documented in a study of T cell responses to AZD1222 COVID-19 vaccine. CDR3 size: 14 residues. In germline, CDR1 is MNHEY, CDR2 SVGEGT. V dropped 4 bases and J dropped 8; count of bases not matched to a gene: 4. This clone was recorded once. As yet, its antigen is unknown. General observations from the study: White British donors predominated, females outnumbered males, and clonal diversity was possibly underestimated.

Profiling relied on immunoSEQ multiplex PCR, and the TCRdb table lists in-frame clones only, not all of them. In the table there are about 110,000 clones, around 94% of which are singletons. This sample comprised peripheral blood, obtained on day 0 of AZD1222 vaccination. V and J are TRBV6-2 or TRBV6-3 and TRBJ2-1; 11 bases align to TRBD2. This TCR came from an adult in good health. The CDR3 coding sequence is TGTGCCAGCAGTTTAGCGGGAGGGATCGATGAGCAGTTCTTC. Translating gives CASSLAGGIDEQFF.